Below are 21 T cell receptor beta chains sequenced from a single sample in a study of chemoradiotherapy in HPV16-positive cancers (dated by TCRdb to between 2021 and 2023). The library was made by the immunoSEQ multiplex PCR assay. Imported from immuneACCESS, the table was reduced by TCRdb to in-frame sequences with V and J called. These copies leave out some clones; in studies compared against another copy, an unresolved V gene accounts for under half, and the cause of the remainder is not known. The sample table records fewer than 16,000 clones; over 70% of these occur just once. The ten largest clones capture more than 8% of the sample. Sample acquisition took place from a patient who underwent chemoradiotherapy. These receptors came from a human donor with HPV-associated anogenital cancer.

This chain joins TRBV19 and TRBJ2-2; no definite D call. The CDR3 runs 13 residues. Between the trimmed V and J ends, which lost 7 bases and 6 bases, there was a span of 12 bases. Per germline, CDR1 LNHDA and CDR2 SQIVND (reference sequence). DNA of the CDR3: TGTGCCAGTAAACCGCGGTTGGCCGGGGAGCTGTTTTTT. The encoded protein is CASKPRLAGELFF.

The chain uses TRBV7-8 and TRBJ2-2; possibly TRBD1 for D (5 bases). V gave up 1 base and J gave up 0 bases, with 21 bases separating them. The CDR3 runs 20 residues. Per germline, CDR1 SGHVS and CDR2 FQNEAQ. Here the CDR3 reads CASSLDPSVWGLANTGELFF. In nucleotides, the CDR3 is TGTGCCAGCAGCTTAGATCCTTCTGTATGGGGCTTAGCGAACACCGGGGAGCTGTTTTTT.

This clone occurred a few times. The chain has TRBV7-9 and TRBJ2-7; D possibly corresponds to TRBD1 (6 bases). This CDR3 spans 14 amino acids. Germline V gene lookup returns CDR1 SEHNR and CDR2 FQNEAQ (reference sequence). V shed 4 bases and J shed 3 bases, with 13 bases lying between them. For the CDR3, the DNA is TGTGCCAGCAGCTCCGGACAGAGCTACTACGAGCAGTACTTC. Translation gives CASSSGQSYYEQYF.

The CDR3 DNA is TGTGCCAGCAGCCCTGGCAACAGGGGGACCTACGAGCAGTACTTC. Translating it yields CASSPGNRGTYEQYF. The V and J genes are TRBV9 and TRBJ2-7; TRBD1 agrees at 8 bases. This CDR3 comprises 15 residues. Germline assignment: CDR1 SGDLS and CDR2 YYNGEE. The junction had 8 bases not matched to a gene; V was cut back by 4 bases and J by 2 bases. Combining the CDR3 with reference TRBV9 and TRBJ2-7 gives the whole variable domain DSGVTQTPKHLITATGQRVTLRCSPRSGDLSVYWYQQSLDQGLQFLIQYYNGEERAKGNILERFSAQQFPDLHSELNLSSLELGDSALYFCASSPGNRGTYEQYFGPGTRLTVT.

This rearrangement joins TRBV2 to TRBJ2-2; 9 bases line up with TRBD1. This CDR3 region has 15 residues. Germline V gives CDR1 SNHLY, CDR2 FYNNEI. V lost 7 bases, J lost 3 bases, and 6 bases stayed unmatched. The CDR3 loop is CASKSGQGYTGELFF. The CDR3 bases are TGTGCCAGCAAATCGGGACAGGGATACACCGGGGAGCTGTTTTTT.

The chain combines TRBV4-2 with TRBJ1-3; the D gene is possibly TRBD1 (6 bases). CDR1 is LGHNA and CDR2 is YNFKEQ in the germline V gene. The CDR3 spans 15 residues. Trimming removed 0 bases at V and 4 bases at J, with 10 bases between. CDR3 nucleotides: TGTGCCAGCAGCCAAGATTCAGGGGCCGGAAACACCATATATTTT. Translation: CASSQDSGAGNTIYF.

The rearrangement uses TRBV6-1 and TRBJ2-3; 11 nucleotides align to TRBD1. CDR3 length: 12 amino acids. CDR1 and CDR2 from the germline V gene are MNHNS and SASEGT. V dropped 7 bases and J dropped 14; count of bases not matched to a gene: 8. CDR3 in amino acids: CASTNRDRGLYF. CDR3 coding DNA: TGTGCCAGCACCAACCGGGACAGGGGGTTGTATTTT.

V is TRBV30 and J is TRBJ1-5, with TRBD1 matching over 9 bases. The CDR3 has 16 amino acids. The J segment lost 3 bases and the V segment lost 5 bases, leaving 11 bases of the junction unmatched. Per germline, CDR1 GTSNPN and CDR2 SVGIG (reference sequence). CDR3 nucleotide sequence: TGTGCCTGGGGAGGTCAGGGACAGGGTATCAATCAGCCCCAGCATTTT. This codes for CAWGGQGQGINQPQHF. Variable domain in full (rest from reference TRBV30 and TRBJ1-5): SQTIHQWPATLVQPVGSPLSLECTVEGTSNPNLYWYRQAAGRGLQLLFYSVGIGQISSEVPQNLSASRPQDRQFILSSKKLLLSDSGFYLCAWGGQGQGINQPQHFGDGTRLSIL.

The chain links TRBV5-1 to TRBJ2-1, with TRBD1 as a possible D gene (6 bases). Germline CDR1 and CDR2: SGHRS and YFSETQ. Trimming shortened V by 0 bases and J by 8 bases, and 12 bases separated the two germline ends. The CDR3 consists of 14 residues. CDR3 sequence (DNA): TGCGCCAGCAGCTTGGATGGGGGCTTGGATGAGCAGTTCTTC. Amino acids: CASSLDGGLDEQFF.

The chain employs TRBV5-1 and TRBJ1-2; tentatively, D is TRBD1 (6 bases). CDR1 is SGHRS and CDR2 is YFSETQ in the germline V gene. The length of the CDR3 is 14 residues. Trimming stripped 2 bases from V and 8 bases from J, with 16 bases between. The CDR3: CASSFGGIFDGYTF. For the CDR3, the DNA is TGCGCCAGCAGCTTTGGGGGCATATTTGACGGCTACACCTTC.

The CDR3 DNA reads as TGTGCCAGCTCACCGGGTTCAGGTGCCTACGAGCAGTACTTC. It specifies CASSPGSGAYEQYF. The rearrangement links TRBV18 to TRBJ2-7; D unresolved. The CDR3 is 14 residues long. The V gene's germline CDR1 is KGHSH and CDR2 LQKENI. V shed 3 bases and J shed 2 bases, with 11 bases lying between them.

The chain carries TRBV7-3 and TRBJ2-1; TRBD2 matches at 12 bases. Trimming at V came to 3 bases and at J to 7 bases, leaving 4 bases not matched to a gene. Per the germline V gene, CDR1 is SGHTA and CDR2 is FQGTGA. The CDR3 loop spans 15 amino acids. CDR3: CASSFGTSGPNEQFF. The CDR3 DNA reads TGTGCCAGCAGCTTCGGGACTAGCGGGCCGAATGAGCAGTTCTTC.

This chain links TRBV5-1 with TRBJ2-3, with D perhaps matching TRBD1 (5 bases). The germline V gene has CDR1 SGHRS and CDR2 YFSETQ. Trimming cost V 2 bases and J 1 base, with 11 bases left between them. The CDR3 extends over 15 amino acids. CDR3 in DNA: TGCGCCAGCAGCTTAAGGCAGGGCGGCACAGATACGCAGTATTTT. Translation gives CASSLRQGGTDTQYF.

V gene TRBV7-6 combines with J gene TRBJ1-6; 8 bases align to TRBD1. This CDR3 has 15 amino acids. Per the germline V gene, CDR1 is SGHVS and CDR2 is FNYEAQ. Losses at the gene ends were 2 bases for V and 5 bases for J; bases not matched to a gene: 2. Here the CDR3 DNA reads TGTGCCAGCAGCTTACAGGGGGCGGATAATTCACCCCTCCACTTT. Amino acid sequence: CASSLQGADNSPLHF. The entire variable domain, with the rest obtained from reference TRBV7-6 and TRBJ1-6, is as follows: GAGVSQSPRYKVTKRGQDVALRCDPISGHVSLYWYRQALGQGPEFLTYFNYEAQQDKSGLPNDRFSAERPEGSISTLTIQRTEQRDSAMYRCASSLQGADNSPLHFGNGTRLTVT.

This chain connects TRBV7-3 to TRBJ2-5; D possibly matches TRBD1 or TRBD2 (6 bases each). This CDR3 has 13 amino acids. Looked up from germline, CDR1 is SGHTA and CDR2 is FQGTGA. Trimming pared 5 bases from V and 2 bases from J, leaving 9 bases between. This CDR3 is CASSGGPQETQYF. CDR3 coding DNA: TGTGCCAGCAGCGGGGGGCCGCAAGAGACCCAGTACTTC.

The V gene is TRBV5-6, the J gene TRBJ1-4, with 9 nucleotides matching TRBD1. J was trimmed by 7 bases and V by 4 bases; bases with no gene match: 8. Per the germline V gene, CDR1 is SGHDT and CDR2 is YYEEEE. The CDR3 extends over 15 amino acids. The CDR3 DNA reads as TGTGCCAGCAGCGGAAGGGGACAGGGTTTTGAAAAACTGTTTTTT. Protein: CASSGRGQGFEKLFF.

For this clone: The DNA is left out, because the CDR3 cannot be placed on it with certainty; the CDR3 is given as TCRdb lists it. The CDR3 is CASSFWVGQGAWGYF. This chain connects TRBV5-5 to TRBJ2-7; TRBD1 is the table's D call and was not checked against the DNA. Per germline, CDR1 SGHKS and CDR2 YYEKEE (reference sequence). The CDR3 spans 15 amino acids, including both terminal residues.

The rearrangement links TRBV18 to TRBJ2-7; D unclear. CDR1 KGHSH and CDR2 LQKENI come from the germline V gene. V gave up 2 bases and J gave up 4 bases, with 6 bases separating them. There are 12 residues in the CDR3. Here the CDR3 reads CASSPSQYEQYF. The CDR3 DNA follows: TGTGCCAGCTCACCATCCCAATACGAGCAGTACTTC.

This chain connects TRBV5-5 to TRBJ1-1, with unresolved D. The CDR3 is 14 amino acids. Germline V gene lookup returns CDR1 SGHKS and CDR2 YYEKEE (reference sequence). V was shortened by 0 bases and J by 0 bases, with 6 bases between the two germline ends. This CDR3 is CASSLGGMNTEAFF. In DNA, the CDR3 is TGTGCCAGCAGCTTGGGGGGAATGAACACTGAAGCTTTCTTT.

This chain links TRBV4-1 with TRBJ1-2; D is unresolved. V was clipped by 1 base and J by 5 bases, with 11 bases between them. The CDR3 totals 14 residues. CDR1 and CDR2 from the germline V gene are MGHRA and YSYEKL. This CDR3 reads CASSQGYGIYGYTF. The CDR3 DNA follows: TGCGCCAGCAGCCAAGGGTACGGAATATATGGCTACACCTTC.

V gene TRBV20-1 combines with J gene TRBJ1-2; a possible D gene is TRBD1 (6 bases). Germline CDR1 reads DFQATT; CDR2 reads SNEGSKA (reference sequence). The CDR3 spans 11 residues. The CDR3 DNA reads as TGCACCCTGGGGGCATACTATGGCTACACCTTC. This sequence encodes CTLGAYYGYTF.